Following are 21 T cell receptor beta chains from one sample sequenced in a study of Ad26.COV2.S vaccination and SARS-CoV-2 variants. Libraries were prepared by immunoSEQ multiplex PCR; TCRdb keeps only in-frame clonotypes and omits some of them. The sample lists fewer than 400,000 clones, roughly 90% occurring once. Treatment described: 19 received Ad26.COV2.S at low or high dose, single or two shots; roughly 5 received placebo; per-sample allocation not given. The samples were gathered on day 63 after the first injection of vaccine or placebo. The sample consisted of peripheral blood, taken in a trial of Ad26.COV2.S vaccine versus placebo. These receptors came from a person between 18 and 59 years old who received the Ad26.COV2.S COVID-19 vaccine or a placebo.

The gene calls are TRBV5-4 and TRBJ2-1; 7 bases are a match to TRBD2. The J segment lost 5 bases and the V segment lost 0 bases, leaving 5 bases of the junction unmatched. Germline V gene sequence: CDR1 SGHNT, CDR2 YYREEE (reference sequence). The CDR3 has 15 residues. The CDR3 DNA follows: TGTGCCAGCAGCTTGGGTGGGAGGGGAGACAATGAGCAGTTCTTC. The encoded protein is CASSLGGRGDNEQFF.

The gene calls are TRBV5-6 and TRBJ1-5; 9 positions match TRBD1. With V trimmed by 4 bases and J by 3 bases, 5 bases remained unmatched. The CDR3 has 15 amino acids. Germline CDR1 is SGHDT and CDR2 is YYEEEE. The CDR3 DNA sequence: TGTGCCAGCAGCGCGACAGGGGGTTACAATCAGCCCCAGCATTTT. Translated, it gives CASSATGGYNQPQHF.

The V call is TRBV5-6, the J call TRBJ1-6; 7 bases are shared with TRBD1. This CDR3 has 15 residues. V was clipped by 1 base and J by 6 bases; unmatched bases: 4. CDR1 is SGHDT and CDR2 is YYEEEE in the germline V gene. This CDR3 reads CASSLTGAPNSPLHF. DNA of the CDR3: TGTGCCAGCAGCTTGACAGGGGCTCCTAATTCACCCCTCCACTTT. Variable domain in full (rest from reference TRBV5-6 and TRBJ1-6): DAGVTQSPTHLIKTRGQQVTLRCSPKSGHDTVSWYQQALGQGPQFIFQYYEEEERQRGNFPDRFSGHQFPNYSSELNVNALLLGDSALYLCASSLTGAPNSPLHFGNGTRLTVT.

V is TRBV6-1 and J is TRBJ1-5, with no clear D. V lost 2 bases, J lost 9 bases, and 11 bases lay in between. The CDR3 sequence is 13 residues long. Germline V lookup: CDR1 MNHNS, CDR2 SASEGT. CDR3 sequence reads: CASSEFEDGPQHF. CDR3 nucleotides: TGTGCCAGCAGTGAATTTGAGGATGGGCCCCAGCATTTT.

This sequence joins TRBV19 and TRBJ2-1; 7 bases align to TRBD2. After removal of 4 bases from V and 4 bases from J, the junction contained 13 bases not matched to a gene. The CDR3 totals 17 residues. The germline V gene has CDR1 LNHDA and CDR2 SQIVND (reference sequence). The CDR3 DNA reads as TGTGCCAGTAGTACCCTCCCACCGGGACTACTATACAATGAGCAGTTCTTC. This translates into CASSTLPPGLLYNEQFF.

The CDR3 sequence is CSASWGREGNQPQHF. DNA of the CDR3: TGCAGTGCTAGTTGGGGCAGAGAGGGCAATCAGCCCCAGCATTTT. J is TRBJ1-5 and V is TRBV20-1; perhaps TRBD1 as D (5 bases). The germline V gene encodes CDR1 DFQATT and CDR2 SNEGSKA (reference sequence). V was shortened by 3 bases and J by 2 bases, with 14 bases between the two germline ends. There are 15 residues in the CDR3.

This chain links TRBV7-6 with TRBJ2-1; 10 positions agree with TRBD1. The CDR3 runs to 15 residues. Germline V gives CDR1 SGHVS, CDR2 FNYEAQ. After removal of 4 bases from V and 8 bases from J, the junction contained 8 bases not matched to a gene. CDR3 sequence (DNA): TGTGCCAGCAGCTCCGAAGACAGGGGGCCCTATGAGCAGTTCTTC. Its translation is CASSSEDRGPYEQFF.

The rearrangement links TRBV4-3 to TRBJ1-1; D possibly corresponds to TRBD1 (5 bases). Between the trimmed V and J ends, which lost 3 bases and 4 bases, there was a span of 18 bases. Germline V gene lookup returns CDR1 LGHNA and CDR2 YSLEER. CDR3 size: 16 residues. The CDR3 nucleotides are TGCGCCAGCAGCCACACACCAGGGACCGGAGGCACTGAAGCTTTCTTT. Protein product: CASSHTPGTGGTEAFF.

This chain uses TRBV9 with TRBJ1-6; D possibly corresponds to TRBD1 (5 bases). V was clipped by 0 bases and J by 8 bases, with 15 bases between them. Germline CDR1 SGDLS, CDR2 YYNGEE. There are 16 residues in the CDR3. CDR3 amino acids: CASSVAPGKEDSPLHF. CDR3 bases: TGTGCCAGCAGCGTAGCTCCAGGGAAAGAAGATTCACCCCTCCACTTT.

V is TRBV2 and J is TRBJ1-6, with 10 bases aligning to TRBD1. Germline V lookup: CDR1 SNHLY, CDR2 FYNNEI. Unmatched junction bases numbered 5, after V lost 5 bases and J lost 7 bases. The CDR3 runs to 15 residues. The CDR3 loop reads CASSYGQGGNSPLHF. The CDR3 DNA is TGTGCCAGCAGTTACGGACAGGGGGGGAATTCACCCCTCCACTTT.

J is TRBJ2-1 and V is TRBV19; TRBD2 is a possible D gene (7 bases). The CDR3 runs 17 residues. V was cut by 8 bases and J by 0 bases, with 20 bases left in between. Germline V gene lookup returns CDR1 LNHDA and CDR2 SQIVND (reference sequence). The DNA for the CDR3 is TGTGCCAGTCAGAGGGGGGGTCTTCAGAGCTCCTACAATGAGCAGTTCTTC. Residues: CASQRGGLQSSYNEQFF.

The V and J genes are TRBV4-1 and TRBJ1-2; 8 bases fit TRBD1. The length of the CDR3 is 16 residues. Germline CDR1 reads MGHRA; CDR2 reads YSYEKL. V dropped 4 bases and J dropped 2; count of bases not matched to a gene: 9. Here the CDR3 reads CASSPAPRTGNYGYTF. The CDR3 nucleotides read TGCGCCAGCAGCCCGGCCCCTCGGACAGGGAACTATGGCTACACCTTC.

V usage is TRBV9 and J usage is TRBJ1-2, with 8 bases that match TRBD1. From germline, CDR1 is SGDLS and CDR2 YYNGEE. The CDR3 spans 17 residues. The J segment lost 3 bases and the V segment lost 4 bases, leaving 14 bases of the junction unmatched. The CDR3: CASSFGQGVTIDYGYTF. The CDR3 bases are TGTGCCAGCAGCTTCGGACAGGGTGTAACTATTGACTATGGCTACACCTTC.

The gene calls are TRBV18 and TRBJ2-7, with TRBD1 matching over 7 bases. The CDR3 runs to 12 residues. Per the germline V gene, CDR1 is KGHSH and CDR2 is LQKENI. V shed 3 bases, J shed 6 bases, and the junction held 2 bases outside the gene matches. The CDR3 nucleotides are TGTGCCAGCTCACCCCCAGGGGGCGAGCAGTACGTC. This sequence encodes CASSPPGGEQYV.

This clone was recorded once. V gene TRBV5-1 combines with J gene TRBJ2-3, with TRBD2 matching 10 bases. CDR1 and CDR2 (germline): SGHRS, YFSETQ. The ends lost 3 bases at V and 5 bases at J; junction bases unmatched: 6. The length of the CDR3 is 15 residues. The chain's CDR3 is CASSYERGGQDTQYF. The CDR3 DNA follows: TGCGCCAGCAGCTACGAGCGGGGGGGCCAAGATACGCAGTATTTT.

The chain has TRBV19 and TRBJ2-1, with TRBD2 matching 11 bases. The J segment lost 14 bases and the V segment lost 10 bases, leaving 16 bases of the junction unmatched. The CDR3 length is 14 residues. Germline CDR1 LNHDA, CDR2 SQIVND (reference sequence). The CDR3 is CATAISGRAWGKFF. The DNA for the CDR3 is TGTGCCACCGCGATTAGCGGGAGGGCCTGGGGCAAGTTCTTC.

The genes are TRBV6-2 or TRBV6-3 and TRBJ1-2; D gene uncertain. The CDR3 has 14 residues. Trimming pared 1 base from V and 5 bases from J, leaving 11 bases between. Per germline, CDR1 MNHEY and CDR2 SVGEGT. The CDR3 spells CASSYFSSGYGYTF. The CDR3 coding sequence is TGTGCCAGCAGTTACTTTTCCAGCGGTTATGGCTACACCTTC.

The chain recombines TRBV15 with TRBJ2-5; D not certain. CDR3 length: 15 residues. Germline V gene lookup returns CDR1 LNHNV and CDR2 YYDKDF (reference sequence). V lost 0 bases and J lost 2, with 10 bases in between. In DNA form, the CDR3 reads TGTGCCACCAGCAGAGATCTGAACAAGCAAGAGACCCAGTACTTC. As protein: CATSRDLNKQETQYF.

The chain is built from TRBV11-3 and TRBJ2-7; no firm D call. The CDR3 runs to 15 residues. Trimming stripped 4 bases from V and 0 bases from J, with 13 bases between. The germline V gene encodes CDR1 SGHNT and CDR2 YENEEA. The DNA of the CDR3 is TGTGCCAGCAGCTCCCCGGTCGGCTACTCCTACGAGCAGTACGTC. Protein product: CASSSPVGYSYEQYV.

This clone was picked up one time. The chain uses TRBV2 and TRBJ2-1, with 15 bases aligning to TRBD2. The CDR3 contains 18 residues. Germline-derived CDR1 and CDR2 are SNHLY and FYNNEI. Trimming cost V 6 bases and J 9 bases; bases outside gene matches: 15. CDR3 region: CASRWTSGGAVSSGEQFF. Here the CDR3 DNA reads TGTGCCAGCAGGTGGACTAGCGGGGGGGCCGTTTCTAGTGGTGAGCAGTTCTTC.

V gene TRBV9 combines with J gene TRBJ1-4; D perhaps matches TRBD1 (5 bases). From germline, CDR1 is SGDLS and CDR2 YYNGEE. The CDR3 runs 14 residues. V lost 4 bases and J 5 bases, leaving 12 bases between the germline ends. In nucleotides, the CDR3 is TGTGCCAGCAGCCCCGGGACGGAGAATGAAAAACTGTTTTTT. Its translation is CASSPGTENEKLFF.